One and the same sample provided the 32 T cell receptor beta chains below, sequenced in a study of blood T cell repertoires in COVID-19. Using immunoSEQ multiplex PCR, the repertoire was profiled, and TCRdb retains in-frame clones only, with some absent. Seen here are 150,000 to 200,000 clones, 80% to 90% observed once, and the top ten hold approximately 8%. Sequenced: peripheral blood. Receptor source: a man aged 60 to 69 with acute or convalescent COVID-19.

The V call is TRBV5-1, the J call TRBJ1-4; D remains ambiguous. CDR3 length: 15 amino acids. V was pared by 3 bases and J by 4 bases, with 13 bases between. The V gene's germline CDR1 is SGHRS and CDR2 YFSETQ. CDR3: CASSSLGDFNEKLFF. In DNA, the CDR3 is TGCGCCAGCAGCTCATTGGGCGATTTTAATGAAAAACTGTTTTTT.

The rearrangement joins TRBV28 to TRBJ2-1; D is possibly TRBD2 (6 bases). Germline lookup yields CDR1 MDHEN and CDR2 SYDVKM. Trimming removed 6 bases at V and 4 bases at J, with 16 bases between. The CDR3 totals 15 residues. The CDR3 DNA reads TGTGCCAGCAGGTCCTACGGGAGCTCATACAATGAGCAGTTCTTC. This translates into CASRSYGSSYNEQFF.

The chain has TRBV5-1 and TRBJ1-6; D gene uncertain. Between the trimmed V and J ends, which lost 4 bases and 7 bases, there was a span of 21 bases. Germline values: CDR1 SGHRS, CDR2 YFSETQ. There are 17 residues in the CDR3. The CDR3 sequence is CASSPTAATTGNSPLHF. The CDR3 nucleotides read TGCGCCAGCAGCCCGACGGCGGCGACTACGGGGAATTCACCCCTCCACTTT.

The chain uses TRBV24-1 and TRBJ1-2; weak D call: TRBD1 (6 bases). Germline CDR1 reads KGHDR; CDR2 reads SFDVKD. V gave up 3 bases and J gave up 8 bases, with 21 bases separating them. This CDR3 is 16 amino acids long. The CDR3 DNA sequence: TGTGCCACCAGTGATGGGGGACCCGGGGGGCAAAACGGCTACACCTTC. Residues: CATSDGGPGGQNGYTF.

The chain links TRBV27 to TRBJ1-5, with 7 positions matching TRBD1. Trimming at V came to 5 bases and at J to 3 bases, leaving 7 bases not matched to a gene. Looked up from germline, CDR1 is MNHEY and CDR2 is SMNVEV (reference sequence). The CDR3 contains 15 residues. CDR3 sequence reads: CASSPRTGYNQPQHF. The CDR3 region has the DNA TGTGCCAGCAGTCCCCGGACAGGTTACAATCAGCCCCAGCATTTT.

The gene calls are TRBV7-9 and TRBJ1-1; 7 bases are a match to TRBD1. In germline, CDR1 is SEHNR, CDR2 FQNEAQ (reference sequence). V was clipped by 5 bases and J by 4 bases; unmatched bases: 10. This CDR3 is 15 amino acids long. The chain's CDR3 is CASSGRQGFFTEAFF. The DNA of the CDR3 is TGTGCCAGCAGCGGTAGACAGGGTTTCTTCACTGAAGCTTTCTTT.

The J gene is TRBJ1-2, the V gene TRBV7-9; a weak D match, TRBD1 (6 bases). This CDR3 is built from 14 residues. V was trimmed by 0 bases and J by 4 bases, leaving 9 bases between them. Per germline, CDR1 SEHNR and CDR2 FQNEAQ (reference sequence). CDR3 nucleotide sequence: TGTGCCAGCAGCTTAGCGAGGACAGCCTATGGCTACACCTTC. It specifies CASSLARTAYGYTF.

This chain uses TRBV10-1 with TRBJ1-2; TRBD1 might be the D (6 bases). V lost 6 bases and J 8 bases, leaving 19 bases between the germline ends. This CDR3 has 14 residues. CDR1 WNHNN and CDR2 SYGVQD come from the germline V gene (reference sequence). CDR3 sequence (DNA): TGCGCCAGCAGACTTGAGAGGGGGAGTCAAGGCTACACCTTC. Translated, it gives CASRLERGSQGYTF.

The rearrangement links TRBV3-1 (or the pseudogene TRBV3-2) to TRBJ1-1; no reliable D call. Germline V lookup: CDR1 LGHDT, CDR2 YNNKEL (reference sequence). The CDR3 is 15 residues long. V lost 2 bases and J lost 4, with 14 bases in between. In nucleotides, the CDR3 is TGTGCCAGCAGCCAATCTGACATCCGGGGCACTGAAGCTTTCTTT. Residues: CASSQSDIRGTEAFF.

The gene calls are TRBV7-3 and TRBJ2-7; 12 nucleotides agree with TRBD2. Germline CDR1 SGHTA, CDR2 FQGTGA. The CDR3 totals 16 residues. After removal of 5 bases from V and 6 bases from J, the junction contained 11 bases not matched to a gene. In DNA form, the CDR3 reads TGTGCCAGCAGCCCGCTCGCTAGCGGGAGGGCCTCCGAGCAGTACTTC. Translating it yields CASSPLASGRASEQYF. The full variable domain, rest sourced from reference TRBV7-3 and TRBJ2-7, is GAGVSQTPSNKVTEKGKYVELRCDPISGHTALYWYRQSLGQGPEFLIYFQGTGAADDSGLPNDRFFAVRPEGSVSTLKIQRTERGDSAVYLCASSPLASGRASEQYFGPGTRLTVT.

The sample holds one count of this clone. The chain recombines TRBV12-3 or TRBV12-4 with TRBJ1-6; tentative D call: TRBD1 (5 bases). The CDR3 extends over 13 amino acids. V was pared by 6 bases and J by 6 bases, with 9 bases between. CDR3 DNA: TGTGCCAGCAGAGACAGTCGTAATTCACCCCTCCACTTT. It encodes CASRDSRNSPLHF.

The chain joins TRBV28 to TRBJ2-1, with D possibly matching TRBD2 (6 bases). V was cut by 6 bases and J by 9 bases, with 12 bases left in between. The CDR3 covers 12 residues. In germline, CDR1 is MDHEN, CDR2 SYDVKM. The CDR3 region is CASSRTSIEQFF. CDR3 bases: TGTGCCAGCAGCCGAACTAGCATTGAGCAGTTCTTC.

The CDR3 region has the DNA TGTGCCAGCAGCTTAATGGGGCTAGCGGCCCGAGGGGAGCAGTTCTTC. This sequence encodes CASSLMGLAARGEQFF. The chain employs TRBV7-3 and TRBJ2-1, with 7 bases identical to TRBD2. The germline CDR1 and CDR2 sequences are SGHTA and FQGTGA. J was trimmed by 10 bases and V by 1 base; bases with no gene match: 13. The CDR3 length is 16 residues. Full variable domain (rest looked up from reference TRBV7-3 and TRBJ2-1): GAGVSQTPSNKVTEKGKYVELRCDPISGHTALYWYRQSLGQGPEFLIYFQGTGAADDSGLPNDRFFAVRPEGSVSTLKIQRTERGDSAVYLCASSLMGLAARGEQFFGPGTRLTVL.

J is TRBJ2-5 and V is TRBV5-4, with 10 bases lining up with TRBD2. Trimming at V came to 4 bases and at J to 5 bases, leaving 5 bases not matched to a gene. CDR1 SGHNT and CDR2 YYREEE come from the germline V gene (reference sequence). This CDR3 has 14 residues. The CDR3, as DNA: TGTGCCAGCAGCCCAAGCGGGAGGGCGGAGACCCAGTACTTC. Translated: CASSPSGRAETQYF.

This clone came up once. The J gene is TRBJ1-1, the V gene TRBV19; TRBD1 might be the D (6 bases). Deletions cut 7 bases from V and 1 base from J, with 7 bases between. The CDR3 runs to 12 residues. The germline V gene encodes CDR1 LNHDA and CDR2 SQIVND (reference sequence). CDR3 residues: CASTRGNTEAFF. CDR3 in DNA: TGTGCCAGTACCAGGGGGAACACTGAAGCTTTCTTT.

A few counts support this clone. This chain connects TRBV5-4 to TRBJ2-3; 7 nucleotides line up with TRBD2. The V gene's germline CDR1 is SGHNT and CDR2 YYREEE (reference sequence). V was clipped by 0 bases and J by 0 bases; unmatched bases: 1. CDR3 size: 15 residues. CDR3 sequence: CASSLASGSTDTQYF. The DNA of the CDR3 is TGTGCCAGCAGCTTGGCTAGCGGTAGCACAGATACGCAGTATTTT.

V usage is TRBV28 and J usage is TRBJ2-7, with TRBD2 identical over 7 bases. The germline V gene has CDR1 MDHEN and CDR2 SYDVKM. Trimming cost V 5 bases and J 9 bases; bases outside gene matches: 13. CDR3 length: 14 amino acids. Here the CDR3 DNA reads TGTGCCAGCAGTCCGACACCGATAGCGGGCAGGCAGTACTTC. As protein: CASSPTPIAGRQYF.

This clone occurred once. At one boundary the junction diverges from the germline segment, which might be a read error. The CDR3 sequence is CASSSGLAGVETQYF. CDR3 nucleotides: TGTGCTAGCAGCTCGGGACTAGCGGGAGTCGAGACCCAGTACTTC. V and J are TRBV7-7 and TRBJ2-5; 14 bases are shared with TRBD2. Germline CDR1 and CDR2: SSHAT and FNYEAQ (reference sequence). The CDR3 consists of 15 residues. Variable domain in full (rest from reference TRBV7-7 and TRBJ2-5): GAGVSQSPRYKVTKRGQDVTLRCDPISSHATLYWYQQALGQGPEFLTYFNYEAQPDKSGLPSDRFSAERPEGSISTLTIQRTEQRDSAMYRCASSSGLAGVETQYFGPGTRLLVL.

The gene calls are TRBV6-5 and TRBJ1-6, with 12 nucleotides matching TRBD1. V trimming: 6 bases; J trimming: 13 bases; junction bases outside the gene matches: 10. CDR3 length: 15 residues. Looked up from germline, CDR1 is MNHEY and CDR2 is SVGAGI. CDR3 region: CASSSTGTGGDPLHF. For the CDR3, the DNA is TGTGCCAGCAGCTCGACCGGGACAGGGGGCGACCCCCTCCACTTT.

This chain links TRBV19 with TRBJ1-5; TRBD1 matches 7 bases. The ends lost 3 bases at V and 7 bases at J; junction bases unmatched: 6. Germline CDR1 LNHDA, CDR2 SQIVND (reference sequence). CDR3 length: 14 amino acids. Written as DNA, the CDR3 is TGTGCCAGTAGTATCCACAGGGGAGGCCAGCCCCAGCATTTT. Its translation is CASSIHRGGQPQHF.

This chain links TRBV30 with TRBJ1-1; the match to TRBD1 covers 11 bases. In germline, CDR1 is GTSNPN, CDR2 SVGIG (reference sequence). Trimming removed 7 bases from V and 0 bases from J; junction bases left unmatched: 7. The CDR3 is 15 amino acids. The CDR3, as DNA: TGTGCCTCCCGGACAGGGGGCTTCGTGAACACTGAAGCTTTCTTT. This gives the protein CASRTGGFVNTEAFF.

The rearrangement links TRBV9 to TRBJ2-5, with 8 bases fitting TRBD2. V shed 0 bases, J shed 1 base, and the junction held 5 bases outside the gene matches. The CDR3 covers 16 residues. Germline CDR1 SGDLS, CDR2 YYNGEE. The CDR3 region has the DNA TGTGCCAGCAGCGTAGGAACTAGCGGCCCCCAAGAGACCCAGTACTTC. Its translation is CASSVGTSGPQETQYF.

The genes are TRBV9 and TRBJ1-6; D is uncertain. CDR3 length: 16 amino acids. Per the germline V gene, CDR1 is SGDLS and CDR2 is YYNGEE. V was trimmed by 3 bases and J by 2 bases, leaving 12 bases between them. CDR3 coding DNA: TGTGCCAGCAGCGAGAAGGGAGCCCCCTATAATTCACCCCTCCACTTT. As protein: CASSEKGAPYNSPLHF.

J is TRBJ2-5 and V is TRBV29-1; 10 nucleotides line up with TRBD2. With V trimmed by 0 bases and J by 4 bases, 8 bases remained unmatched. The CDR3 totals 16 residues. Germline V gene sequence: CDR1 SQVTM, CDR2 ANQGSEA. The CDR3 region has the DNA TGCAGCGTTGAAGATCTGATAGCGGGAGGTGGAGAGACCCAGTACTTC. As protein: CSVEDLIAGGGETQYF.

The rearrangement links TRBV28 to TRBJ1-6, with a possible D match to TRBD1 (5 bases). The V and J ends lost 6 bases and 10 bases respectively, with 19 bases between them. This CDR3 comprises 15 residues. Germline CDR1 reads MDHEN; CDR2 reads SYDVKM. CDR3 protein: CASRLGGEDYSPLHF. The CDR3, as DNA: TGTGCCAGCAGGCTCGGGGGGGAAGATTACTCACCCCTCCACTTT.

In the case of this clone: The same CDR3 also results from other DNA sequences found in this sample. The chain links TRBV6-5 to TRBJ1-1, with TRBD1 as a possible D gene (5 bases). The CDR3 loop spans 13 amino acids. CDR1 is MNHEY and CDR2 is SVGAGI in the germline V gene. Trimming took off 2 bases at V and 4 bases at J, with 8 bases between the two ends. Written as DNA, the CDR3 is TGTGCCAGCAGTTACAGGGGTGGCACTGAAGCTTTCTTT. Its translation is CASSYRGGTEAFF.

This clone was observed once. The chain links TRBV28 to TRBJ2-1; TRBD2 matches 8 bases. CDR1 is MDHEN, CDR2 SYDVKM, per germline. The CDR3 extends over 19 amino acids. V lost 2 bases to trimming and J lost 5 bases; unmatched junction nucleotides: 17. CDR3 region: CASSLGLWERERWDNEQFF. CDR3 in DNA: TGTGCCAGCAGTTTAGGCCTCTGGGAGCGGGAGAGGTGGGACAATGAGCAGTTCTTC. The variable domain in full, completed from reference TRBV28 and TRBJ2-1, reads DVKVTQSSRYLVKRTGEKVFLECVQDMDHENMFWYRQDPGLGLRLIYFSYDVKMKEKGDIPEGYSVSREKKERFSLILESASTNQTSMYLCASSLGLWERERWDNEQFFGPGTRLTVL.

V gene TRBV5-1 combines with J gene TRBJ2-1, with TRBD2 matching 11 bases. The V and J ends lost 0 bases and 0 bases, in that order; junction bases with no gene match: 8. Germline assignment: CDR1 SGHRS and CDR2 YFSETQ. The CDR3 totals 19 residues. This CDR3 reads CASSLEASGRLRSYNEQFF. The CDR3 nucleotides read TGCGCCAGCAGCTTGGAGGCTAGCGGGAGGCTCCGCTCCTACAATGAGCAGTTCTTC.

This chain uses TRBV28 with TRBJ2-1, with 9 nucleotides matching TRBD2. The V gene end was trimmed by 6 bases and the J gene end by 4 bases; junction bases not matched to a gene: 7. The germline V gene encodes CDR1 MDHEN and CDR2 SYDVKM. The CDR3 is made up of 15 amino acids. DNA of the CDR3: TGTGCCAGCAGCCTTAGCGGGAGAGGATACAATGAGCAGTTCTTC. Amino acid sequence: CASSLSGRGYNEQFF.

The chain joins TRBV7-2 to TRBJ1-2, with TRBD1 matching over 7 bases. From germline, CDR1 is SGHTA and CDR2 FQGNSA. The CDR3 totals 16 residues. The V and J ends lost 5 bases and 4 bases, in that order; junction bases with no gene match: 13. DNA of the CDR3: TGTGCCAGCAGCCCACCCCTGCGACAGGGAGTCTATGGCTACACCTTC. It specifies CASSPPLRQGVYGYTF.

The V and J genes are TRBV18 and TRBJ1-1; 8 nucleotides line up with TRBD1. The CDR3 has 13 amino acids. Trimming removed 8 bases from V and 0 bases from J; junction bases left unmatched: 2. Germline values: CDR1 KGHSH, CDR2 LQKENI. In DNA form, the CDR3 reads TGTGCCAGCCAGGGACAGGTGAACACTGAAGCTTTCTTT. It is translated as CASQGQVNTEAFF.

V and J are TRBV7-9 and TRBJ2-3, with 7 bases identical to TRBD1. Germline V lookup: CDR1 SEHNR, CDR2 FQNEAQ (reference sequence). J lost 2 bases, V lost 5 bases, and 4 bases had no gene match. The CDR3 sequence is 14 residues long. The CDR3 sequence: CASSPGQSTDTQYF. The CDR3 DNA is TGTGCCAGCAGCCCGGGACAGTCCACAGATACGCAGTATTTT.